Detailed here is one T cell receptor beta chain. Trimming left V 0 bases short and J 8 bases short, with 18 bases between. The germline V gene encodes CDR1 SGDLS and CDR2 YYNGEE. The CDR3 has 16 residues. This specimen belongs to a study of cytomegalovirus exposure and HLA in healthy donors. At the level of the study: Approximately 170 million T cells yielded around 120 million unique TCR beta sequences in earlier analysis. Among the approximately 420 donors who were genotyped, 70% to 90% fell in the genetic ancestry cluster that is associated with self-reported Caucasian donors.

The PCR had 60 Vbeta and 13 Jbeta primers. Only in-frame clones appear in the TCRdb table, and some are missing; sequencing was by immunoSEQ multiplex PCR. The sample includes 95,000 to 110,000 clones, 74% of them seen just once. V and J are TRBV9 and TRBJ2-1; tentatively, D is TRBD1 (6 bases). Sequenced material: PBMCs. This receptor was taken from a woman in her forties in good health and CMV-seropositive. The CDR3 region is CASSVAQGSAGYEQFF. The DNA of the CDR3 is TGTGCCAGCAGCGTAGCTCAGGGGTCGGCTGGCTATGAGCAGTTCTTC.